The 15 T cell receptor beta chains reported below all come from one sample, sequenced in a study of blood T cell repertoires in COVID-19. Using immunoSEQ multiplex PCR, the repertoire was profiled, and TCRdb retains in-frame clones only, with some absent. The sample has approximately 270,000 clones, approximately 86% seen once. The specimen was peripheral blood. These receptors all come from a human donor with COVID-19, enrolled during active disease. The donor label of this sample is uncertain.

V is TRBV9 and J is TRBJ2-2; maybe TRBD2 (5 bases). The CDR3 sequence is 15 residues long. V dropped 2 bases and J dropped 0 bases, with 8 bases sitting between them. CDR1 and CDR2 from the germline V gene are SGDLS and YYNGEE. The CDR3 region has the DNA TGTGCCAGCAGCGTCAGCGGAGCGAACACCGGGGAGCTGTTTTTT. This gives the protein CASSVSGANTGELFF.

The chain joins TRBV14 to TRBJ1-4, with D unresolved. CDR1 SGHDN and CDR2 FVKESK come from the germline V gene. Trimming left V 0 bases short and J 4 bases short, with 9 bases between. The length of the CDR3 is 15 residues. The CDR3 DNA sequence: TGTGCCAGCAGCCAAGATCGGGGTGTTAATGAAAAACTGTTTTTT. This translates into CASSQDRGVNEKLFF.

The chain recombines TRBV24-1 with TRBJ2-1, with unresolved D. V was cut by 0 bases and J by 1 base, with 9 bases left in between. CDR3 length: 16 amino acids. The germline gives CDR1 KGHDR, CDR2 SFDVKD. The CDR3 here is CATSDLRSRSYNEQFF. CDR3 nucleotide sequence: TGTGCCACCAGTGATTTGAGGAGCCGTTCCTACAATGAGCAGTTCTTC.

The rearrangement uses TRBV7-8 and TRBJ1-6; 9 nucleotides line up with TRBD1. The ends lost 0 bases at V and 7 bases at J; junction bases unmatched: 7. This CDR3 is 17 amino acids long. Per the germline V gene, CDR1 is SGHVS and CDR2 is FQNEAQ. The CDR3 DNA follows: TGTGCCAGCAGCTTAGCCCGACAGGGGGTGGGGAATTCACCCCTCCACTTT. It encodes CASSLARQGVGNSPLHF.

This clone appeared once. The V and J genes are TRBV29-1 and TRBJ2-7; 8 bases agree with TRBD2. The CDR3 loop spans 17 amino acids. Germline V CDR1 and CDR2: SQVTM, ANQGSEA. V gave up 0 bases and J gave up 4 bases; unmatched junction bases: 14. In nucleotides, the CDR3 is TGCAGCGTTGAAGAGGGGCCCAAAAGCGGGAGTTATTACGAGCAGTACTTC. Translating gives CSVEEGPKSGSYYEQYF.

This clone has only one observation. The chain has TRBV28 and TRBJ2-2; 11 bases match TRBD2. V was clipped by 1 base and J by 6 bases; unmatched bases: 10. The CDR3 is made up of 18 amino acids. Germline CDR1 reads MDHEN; CDR2 reads SYDVKM. The CDR3 DNA sequence: TGTGCCAGCAGTTTATTACCCCAACAGGGACTAGCGGCCGGGGAGCTGTTTTTT. Encoded protein: CASSLLPQQGLAAGELFF.

A single count supports this clone. One end of the junction is discordant with germline, which a read error may explain. This sequence joins TRBV7-7 and TRBJ2-2, with 12 positions matching TRBD1. Germline lookup yields CDR1 SSHAT and CDR2 FNYEAQ (reference sequence). This CDR3 has 17 amino acids. The CDR3 region has the DNA TGTGCTAGCAGCCAAGGGACAGGGGGCCTAGACACCGGGGAGCTGTTTTTT. This translates into CASSQGTGGLDTGELFF.

The chain is built from TRBV7-8 and TRBJ2-6; maybe TRBD1 (6 bases). Deletions cut 0 bases from V and 4 bases from J, with 16 bases between. This CDR3 contains 18 residues. Germline V gives CDR1 SGHVS, CDR2 FQNEAQ. The CDR3 loop reads CASSLAAGVPLGANVLTF. In nucleotides, the CDR3 is TGTGCCAGCAGCTTAGCGGCAGGGGTCCCCTTAGGGGCCAACGTCCTGACTTTC. The variable domain in full, completed from reference TRBV7-8 and TRBJ2-6, reads GAGVSQSPRYKVAKRGQDVALRCDPISGHVSLFWYQQALGQGPEFLTYFQNEAQLDKSGLPSDRFFAERPEGSVSTLKIQRTQQEDSAVYLCASSLAAGVPLGANVLTFGAGSRLTVL.

The chain is built from TRBV6-5 and TRBJ1-2; 9 bases align to TRBD1. Germline values: CDR1 MNHEY, CDR2 SVGAGI. Germline trimming cut 5 bases from V and 8 bases from J; bases unmatched to any gene: 9. This CDR3 comprises 14 residues. CDR3 in amino acids: CASSRDRETEGYTF. CDR3 in DNA: TGTGCCAGCAGTCGGGACAGGGAAACGGAGGGCTACACCTTC.

The chain links TRBV29-1 to TRBJ1-2; D gene unclear. This CDR3 is 10 amino acids long. The V gene's germline CDR1 is SQVTM and CDR2 ANQGSEA. The V end was cut by 6 bases, the J end by 8 bases, with 10 bases between. This CDR3 is CSVSSGGYTF. The CDR3 nucleotides read TGCAGCGTCTCCAGCGGGGGCTACACCTTC.

The chain recombines TRBV7-9 with TRBJ1-4; the D is unclear. The CDR3 loop spans 16 amino acids. Trimming removed 5 bases at V and 6 bases at J, with 19 bases between. CDR1 and CDR2 (germline): SEHNR, FQNEAQ (reference sequence). DNA for the CDR3: TGTGCCAGCAGCCCCCGGCTTTACCCTGAGGATGAAAAACTGTTTTTT. Translating gives CASSPRLYPEDEKLFF.

The rearrangement links TRBV14 to TRBJ2-1; 11 nucleotides match TRBD2. The CDR3 length is 16 residues. Looked up from germline, CDR1 is SGHDN and CDR2 is FVKESK. V lost 1 base to trimming and J lost 6 bases; unmatched junction nucleotides: 5. The DNA for the CDR3 is TGTGCCAGCAGCCAAGCGCTAGCGGGAGGAACCAATGAGCAGTTCTTC. Translation gives CASSQALAGGTNEQFF.

The rearrangement joins TRBV7-9 to TRBJ1-4; 7 bases line up with TRBD1. V trimming: 4 bases; J trimming: 7 bases; junction bases outside the gene matches: 12. CDR1 is SEHNR, CDR2 FQNEAQ, per germline (reference sequence). CDR3 size: 16 residues. Here the CDR3 reads CASSSDPRGRGEKLFF. In DNA form, the CDR3 reads TGTGCCAGCAGCTCGGATCCGAGGGGGCGAGGTGAAAAACTGTTTTTT.

The chain recombines TRBV6-2 or TRBV6-3 with TRBJ1-2, with 8 bases lining up with TRBD1. Germline CDR1 reads MNHEY; CDR2 reads SVGEGT. The CDR3 is 13 amino acids. Trimming took 6 bases from V and 6 from J; bases not matched to a gene: 6. CDR3 in DNA: TGTGCCAGCAGCATGGACAGGGTCAATGGCTACACCTTC. It is translated as CASSMDRVNGYTF.

This clone was observed a single time. The rearrangement joins TRBV5-8 to TRBJ1-2, with D uncertain. Germline CDR1 and CDR2: SGHTS and YDEGEE. V was clipped by 0 bases and J by 2 bases, with 5 bases between them. CDR3 size: 13 residues. CDR3 residues: CASSLDPNYGYTF. CDR3 sequence (DNA): TGTGCCAGCAGCTTGGATCCGAACTATGGCTACACCTTC.